This entry lists 29 T cell receptor beta chains sequenced from one sample in a study of blood T cell repertoires in COVID-19. TCRdb keeps only in-frame clones here, not all; method: immunoSEQ multiplex PCR. The table records around 200,000 clones, approximately 86% of them present only once. Sequenced sample: peripheral blood. These receptors were taken from an elderly woman in a cohort sampled during active or convalescent COVID-19.

This chain joins TRBV24-1 and TRBJ2-3; 9 bases align to TRBD1. V shed 3 bases and J 3 bases; nucleotides not matched to a gene: 3. CDR1 and CDR2 (germline): KGHDR, SFDVKD. This CDR3 region has 15 residues. Here the CDR3 reads CATSDPGQGTDTQYF. The CDR3 bases are TGTGCCACCAGTGATCCGGGACAGGGAACAGATACGCAGTATTTT.

This chain connects TRBV9 to TRBJ2-2; D possibly corresponds to TRBD2 (5 bases). The V end was cut by 6 bases, the J end by 1 base, with 10 bases between. Germline V gene sequence: CDR1 SGDLS, CDR2 YYNGEE. The CDR3 runs to 14 residues. The DNA for the CDR3 is TGTGCCAGCAAACCTGCGGGGAACACCGGGGAGCTGTTTTTT. This codes for CASKPAGNTGELFF.

This chain uses TRBV27 with TRBJ1-4, with 9 bases aligning to TRBD1. CDR1 is MNHEY, CDR2 SMNVEV, per germline (reference sequence). V was clipped by 5 bases and J by 6 bases; unmatched bases: 4. The length of the CDR3 is 14 residues. This CDR3 reads CASSKTGGYEKLFF. DNA of the CDR3: TGTGCCAGCAGTAAGACAGGGGGATATGAAAAACTGTTTTTT.

This clone has just one count. The chain joins TRBV30 to TRBJ1-6; 8 nucleotides match TRBD1. The CDR3 covers 16 residues. The germline CDR1 and CDR2 sequences are GTSNPN and SVGIG (reference sequence). Trimming at V came to 2 bases and at J to 3 bases, leaving 6 bases not matched to a gene. The CDR3 region is CAWSPDRGLYNSPLHF. The CDR3 region has the DNA TGTGCCTGGAGTCCCGACAGGGGTCTCTATAATTCACCCCTCCACTTT.

The V call is TRBV3-1 (or the pseudogene TRBV3-2), the J call TRBJ1-4; TRBD1 is a possible D gene (5 bases). Germline V gene lookup returns CDR1 LGHDT and CDR2 YNNKEL (reference sequence). Trimming stripped 1 base from V and 12 bases from J, with 15 bases between. This CDR3 region has 14 residues. The CDR3 reads CASSQAPGFGELFF. Here the CDR3 DNA reads TGTGCCAGCAGCCAAGCCCCAGGGTTCGGAGAACTGTTTTTT.

As DNA, the CDR3 is TGTGCCACCAGCACGAGTCGGGGTGGGGAGACCCAGTACTTC. It codes for CATSTSRGGETQYF. The V and J genes are TRBV15 and TRBJ2-5; a possible D gene is TRBD2 (5 bases). CDR1 and CDR2 (germline): LNHNV, YYDKDF (reference sequence). The CDR3 is 14 residues long. V lost 4 bases, J lost 5 bases, and 14 bases lay in between.

The J gene is TRBJ1-4, the V gene TRBV11-2; no firm D call. This CDR3 spans 15 amino acids. Germline values: CDR1 SGHAT, CDR2 FQNNGV. Trimming pared 2 bases from V and 6 bases from J, leaving 13 bases between. CDR3 residues: CASSLRGVEHEKLFF. The CDR3 DNA follows: TGTGCCAGCAGCTTACGCGGGGTTGAGCATGAAAAACTGTTTTTT.

The chain uses TRBV19 and TRBJ1-4; TRBD1 might be the D (6 bases). V lost 5 bases and J lost 4, with 14 bases in between. The CDR3 is 15 amino acids. Per germline, CDR1 LNHDA and CDR2 SQIVND (reference sequence). This CDR3 is CASSPKGDVNEKLFF. The CDR3 nucleotides read TGTGCCAGTAGTCCGAAGGGGGACGTTAATGAAAAACTGTTTTTT.

This clone has more than one count but fewer than ten. The chain is built from TRBV7-2 and TRBJ1-6; tentatively, D is TRBD1 (6 bases). V lost 1 base, J lost 7 bases, and 20 bases lay in between. This CDR3 region has 18 residues. Germline V gives CDR1 SGHTA, CDR2 FQGNSA. Here the CDR3 reads CASSLVASGGGRNSPLHF. Here the CDR3 DNA reads TGTGCCAGCAGCTTAGTGGCGTCTGGCGGGGGCAGGAATTCACCCCTCCACTTT.

This chain links TRBV7-8 with TRBJ2-5, with TRBD2 matching over 7 bases. The J segment lost 3 bases and the V segment lost 5 bases, leaving 6 bases of the junction unmatched. The CDR3 is made up of 14 amino acids. Germline CDR1 reads SGHVS; CDR2 reads FQNEAQ. CDR3 region: CASSNRRGEETQYF. As DNA, the CDR3 is TGTGCCAGCAGCAACCGACGGGGGGAAGAGACCCAGTACTTC. The variable domain in full, with the rest retrieved from reference TRBV7-8 and TRBJ2-5, is GAGVSQSPRYKVAKRGQDVALRCDPISGHVSLFWYQQALGQGPEFLTYFQNEAQLDKSGLPSDRFFAERPEGSVSTLKIQRTQQEDSAVYLCASSNRRGEETQYFGPGTRLLVL.

The chain combines TRBV27 with TRBJ2-1; 10 nucleotides align to TRBD2. The trim removed 0 bases at V and 8 bases at J, leaving 1 base unmatched. CDR1 is MNHEY and CDR2 is SMNVEV in the germline V gene (reference sequence). The CDR3 has 14 residues. The CDR3 DNA is TGTGCCAGCAGTTTATCGGGACTAGCGCATGAGCAGTTCTTC. Its translation: CASSLSGLAHEQFF.

V usage is TRBV12-3 or TRBV12-4 and J usage is TRBJ2-3, with a possible D match to TRBD2 (6 bases). The CDR3 is made up of 12 amino acids. Trimming shortened V by 7 bases and J by 14 bases, and 19 bases separated the two germline ends. CDR3 nucleotides: TGTGCCAGCAACAAGCTCGGGGGAAGGTGGTATTTT. Translation: CASNKLGGRWYF.

This clone was picked up one time. The chain employs TRBV3-1 (or the pseudogene TRBV3-2) and TRBJ1-2; D gene unclear. The V and J ends lost 6 bases and 5 bases respectively, with 13 bases between them. The CDR3 sequence is 13 residues long. Germline V lookup: CDR1 LGHDT, CDR2 YNNKEL (reference sequence). For the CDR3, the DNA is TGTGCCAGCAGTTCCTACGGGTCGTATGGCTACACCTTC. Protein sequence: CASSSYGSYGYTF.

The chain links TRBV25-1 to TRBJ1-5; D is undetermined. The germline gives CDR1 MGHDK, CDR2 SYGVNS. The CDR3 runs to 15 residues. V was pared by 2 bases and J by 4 bases, with 12 bases between. CDR3 coding DNA: TGTGCCAGCAGTGAAACAACAGAGTTAAATCAGCCCCAGCATTTT. It translates to CASSETTELNQPQHF.

There are a few counts of this clone. The chain couples TRBV5-1 to TRBJ2-7; TRBD2 is a possible D gene (5 bases). The V end lost 1 base, the J end lost 7 bases, and 9 bases lay between the germline ends. The CDR3 is made up of 12 amino acids. The germline gives CDR1 SGHRS, CDR2 YFSETQ. The CDR3 nucleotides read TGCGCCAGCAGCTTGACGGGGAGTGAGCAGTACTTC. Protein sequence: CASSLTGSEQYF.

This clone was found once. The chain couples TRBV7-2 to TRBJ2-1; 10 nucleotides agree with TRBD2. The germline V gene has CDR1 SGHTA and CDR2 FQGNSA. CDR3 length: 15 residues. V lost 5 bases, J lost 4 bases, and 5 bases stayed unmatched. The CDR3 region has the DNA TGTGCCAGCAGCGCCACTAGCGGGGTTTACAATGAGCAGTTCTTC. Translation gives CASSATSGVYNEQFF. The full variable domain, with the rest looked up from reference TRBV7-2 and TRBJ2-1, is GAGVSQSPSNKVTEKGKDVELRCDPISGHTALYWYRQSLGQGLEFLIYFQGNSAPDKSGLPSDRFSAERTGGSVSTLTIQRTQQEDSAVYLCASSATSGVYNEQFFGPGTRLTVL.

The chain has TRBV10-3 and TRBJ1-1; possibly TRBD1 for D (5 bases). V lost 10 bases and J 2 bases, leaving 17 bases between the germline ends. CDR1 is ENHRY and CDR2 is SYGVKD in the germline V gene. This CDR3 has 14 residues. CDR3 coding DNA: TGTGCCACCGGAGGGGACGTACAAAACACTGAAGCTTTCTTT. It specifies CATGGDVQNTEAFF.

CDR3 nucleotides: TGTGCCAGCAGGGGACAGTTTGAAGCTTTCTTT. It encodes CASRGQFEAFF. The chain uses TRBV25-1 and TRBJ1-1, with 7 bases identical to TRBD1. The J segment lost 7 bases and the V segment lost 6 bases, leaving 2 bases of the junction unmatched. Germline CDR1 MGHDK, CDR2 SYGVNS. This CDR3 region has 11 residues.

Note on this clone: In the same sample, other DNA sequences code for this CDR3. The chain couples TRBV27 to TRBJ2-3, with 7 bases matching TRBD1. The CDR3 runs to 13 residues. Germline CDR1 MNHEY, CDR2 SMNVEV (reference sequence). With V trimmed by 5 bases and J by 3 bases, 2 bases remained unmatched. The CDR3 coding sequence is TGTGCCAGCAGTCGACAGGGAACAGATACGCAGTATTTT. The encoded protein is CASSRQGTDTQYF.

The genes are TRBV7-9 and TRBJ2-3; 16 positions match TRBD2. This CDR3 contains 19 residues. Germline V gene sequence: CDR1 SEHNR, CDR2 FQNEAQ (reference sequence). V shed 5 bases, J shed 5 bases, and the junction held 13 bases outside the gene matches. CDR3 loop: CASSTSPGTSGGAKDTQYF. In DNA, the CDR3 is TGTGCCAGCAGCACTTCGCCCGGGACTAGCGGGGGGGCAAAAGATACGCAGTATTTT.

The rearrangement uses TRBV18 and TRBJ2-7; 8 nucleotides match TRBD2. CDR1 is KGHSH and CDR2 is LQKENI in the germline V gene. V shed 3 bases, J shed 3 bases, and the junction held 7 bases outside the gene matches. The CDR3 covers 15 residues. CDR3 region: CASSPTAGGDYEQYF. The CDR3 DNA follows: TGTGCCAGCTCACCGACGGCGGGGGGCGACTACGAGCAGTACTTC.

The chain couples TRBV3-1 (or the pseudogene TRBV3-2) to TRBJ1-4, with D maybe TRBD1 (6 bases). V was shortened by 0 bases and J by 5 bases, with 13 bases between the two germline ends. Germline V lookup: CDR1 LGHDT, CDR2 YNNKEL (reference sequence). The CDR3 runs 16 residues. The CDR3 protein is CASSQDPGVANEKLFF. In DNA form, the CDR3 reads TGTGCCAGCAGCCAAGACCCAGGGGTAGCGAATGAAAAACTGTTTTTT.

The chain carries TRBV4-1 and TRBJ2-4, with 9 nucleotides matching TRBD2. The CDR3 length is 18 residues. Germline assignment: CDR1 MGHRA and CDR2 YSYEKL. Trimming took 0 bases from V and 7 from J; bases not matched to a gene: 13. CDR3: CASSQDRAGGPRLNIQYF. The CDR3, as DNA: TGCGCCAGCAGCCAAGATCGGGCGGGGGGGCCCCGATTGAACATTCAGTACTTC.

For the CDR3, the DNA is TGTGCCAGCAGCACGAGACAGGGGGCCCCCACCTTC. It translates to CASSTRQGAPTF. The V gene is TRBV5-4, the J gene TRBJ1-2, with 10 bases fitting TRBD1. Germline values: CDR1 SGHNT, CDR2 YYREEE (reference sequence). CDR3 length: 12 residues. V shed 4 bases, J shed 13 bases, and the junction held 7 bases outside the gene matches.

V usage is TRBV27 and J usage is TRBJ1-4; 8 bases align to TRBD1. Germline CDR1 MNHEY, CDR2 SMNVEV (reference sequence). V shed 2 bases, J shed 0 bases, and the junction held 8 bases outside the gene matches. This CDR3 has 18 amino acids. The CDR3 DNA is TGTGCCAGCAGTTTAAGCCCGACAGGGGCGACAACTAATGAAAAACTGTTTTTT. Residues: CASSLSPTGATTNEKLFF.

The chain uses TRBV20-1 and TRBJ2-5; TRBD2 might be the D (5 bases). The ends were cut back, 3 bases at V and 7 bases at J, with 18 bases in the middle. The V gene's germline CDR1 is DFQATT and CDR2 SNEGSKA (reference sequence). The CDR3 sequence is 14 residues long. This CDR3 reads CSASEGSSTGTQYF. CDR3 DNA: TGCAGTGCTAGTGAGGGTTCATCTACGGGGACCCAGTACTTC.

V and J are TRBV28 and TRBJ1-5, with a possible D match to TRBD1 (5 bases). Per the germline V gene, CDR1 is MDHEN and CDR2 is SYDVKM. This CDR3 has 14 residues. The V and J ends lost 10 bases and 7 bases respectively, with 20 bases between them. CDR3 region: CAIHWGGRGQPQHF. In DNA, the CDR3 is TGTGCCATACATTGGGGGGGACGAGGGCAGCCCCAGCATTTT.

This chain uses TRBV15 with TRBJ1-2; TRBD1 is a possible D gene (5 bases). The CDR3 runs to 15 residues. Germline CDR1 and CDR2: LNHNV and YYDKDF (reference sequence). V was trimmed by 5 bases and J by 2 bases, leaving 15 bases between them. CDR3 residues: CATSGRQGRNYGYTF. The DNA for the CDR3 is TGTGCCACCAGCGGGCGCCAGGGCAGGAACTATGGCTACACCTTC. The full variable domain, completed using reference TRBV15 and TRBJ1-2, is DAMVIQNPRYQVTQFGKPVTLSCSQTLNHNVMYWYQQKSSQAPKLLFHYYDKDFNNEADTPDNFQSRRPNTSFCFLDIRSPGLGDTAMYLCATSGRQGRNYGYTFGSGTRLTVV.

J is TRBJ1-3 and V is TRBV12-3 or TRBV12-4; possibly TRBD1 for D (5 bases). The CDR3 runs to 13 residues. Trimming took 2 bases from V and 10 from J, leaving 12 bases between them. This chain's CDR3 is CASSLSGFPTIYF. Written as DNA, the CDR3 is TGTGCCAGCAGTTTATCAGGGTTTCCGACCATATATTTT.